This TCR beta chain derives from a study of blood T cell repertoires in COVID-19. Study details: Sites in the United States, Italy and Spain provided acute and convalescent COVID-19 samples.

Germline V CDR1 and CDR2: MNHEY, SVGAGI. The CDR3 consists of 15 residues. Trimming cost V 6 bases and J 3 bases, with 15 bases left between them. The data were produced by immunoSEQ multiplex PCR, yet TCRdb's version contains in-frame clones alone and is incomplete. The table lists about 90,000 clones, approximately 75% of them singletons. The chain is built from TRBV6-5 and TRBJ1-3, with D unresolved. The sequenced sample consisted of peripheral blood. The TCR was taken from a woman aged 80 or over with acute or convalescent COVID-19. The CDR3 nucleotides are TGTGCCAGCAGGGCAGGCCCCTCGGTTGGAAACACCATATATTTT. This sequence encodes CASRAGPSVGNTIYF.